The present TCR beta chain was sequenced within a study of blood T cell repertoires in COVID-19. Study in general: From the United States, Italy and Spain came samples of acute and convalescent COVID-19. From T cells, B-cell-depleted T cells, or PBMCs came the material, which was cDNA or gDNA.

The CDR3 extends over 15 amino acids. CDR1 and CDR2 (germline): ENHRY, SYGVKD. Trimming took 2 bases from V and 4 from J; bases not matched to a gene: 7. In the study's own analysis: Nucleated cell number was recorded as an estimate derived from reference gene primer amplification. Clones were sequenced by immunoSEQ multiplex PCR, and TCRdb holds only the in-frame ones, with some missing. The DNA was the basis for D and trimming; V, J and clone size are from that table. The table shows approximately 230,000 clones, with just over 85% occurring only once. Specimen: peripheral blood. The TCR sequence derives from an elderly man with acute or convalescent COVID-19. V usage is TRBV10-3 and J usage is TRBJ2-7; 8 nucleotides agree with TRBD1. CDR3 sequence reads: CAISEPRQGAYEQYF. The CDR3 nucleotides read TGTGCCATCAGTGAGCCACGGCAGGGGGCATACGAGCAGTACTTC.